These T cell receptor beta chains were read from a single sample in a study. From the 5' RACE reads, TCRdb called clonotypes with MiXCR, one entry per CDR3 protein. The top ten hold around 2.3% of the sample, which has over 25,000 distinct CDR3 sequences, 25% to 30% seen once. Sequenced sample: tumor-infiltrating Tregs sorted from the breast tumor. The receptors here all came from a female donor with breast cancer. Each CDR3 is given with its conserved first and last residue. The D gene is left open where the match is weak. Where a row states a size, it is once, few, many or the class of an expanded clone; other rows omit it.

medium-sized	.	TRBV11-2	12	TRBJ2-1	CASSLGSNEQFF	TGTGCCAGCAGCTTAGGTTCCAATGAGCAGTTCTTC
.	.	TRBV6-5	16	TRBJ1-1	CASSLTGIGRPTEAFF	TGTGCCAGCAGTCTCACAGGAATCGGGAGACCCACTGAAGCTTTCTTT
many	.	TRBV3-1	13	TRBJ2-1	CASSQRVLRGQFF	TGTGCCAGCAGCCAAAGAGTGCTCCGGGGGCAGTTCTTC
.	.	TRBV6-6	13	TRBJ1-1	CASRPFLSTEAFF	TGTGCCAGCAGGCCGTTTTTGTCCACTGAAGCTTTCTTT
large	.	TRBV7-3	16	TRBJ2-1	CASNYFRQSLHNEQFF	TGTGCCAGCAACTATTTCAGACAGTCCCTCCACAATGAGCAGTTCTTC
many	.	TRBV7-6	15	TRBJ2-3	CASSSTTGTVDTQYF	TGTGCCAGCAGCTCAACTACCGGGACTGTAGATACGCAGTATTTT
many	TRBD2	TRBV20-1	13	TRBJ2-1	CSQSGVSYNEQFF	TGCAGCCAAAGCGGGGTCTCCTACAATGAGCAGTTCTTC
few	.	TRBV6-1	12	TRBJ2-7	CACRRGVYEQYF	TGTGCCTGCAGGAGGGGAGTCTACGAGCAGTACTTC
medium-sized	.	TRBV12-3/TRBV12-4	13	TRBJ2-1	CASSRSGHNEQFF	TGTGCCAGCAGCAGGTCGGGGCACAATGAGCAGTTCTTC
many	.	TRBV12-3/TRBV12-4	12	TRBJ2-1	CASSLERGEQFF	TGTGCCAGCAGTTTAGAGAGGGGGGAGCAGTTCTTC